A selection of T cell receptor beta chains follows, all from one sample in a study of blood T cell repertoires in COVID-19. The data were produced by immunoSEQ multiplex PCR, yet TCRdb's version contains in-frame clones alone and is incomplete. Of 150,000 to 200,000 clones listed, around four fifths are singletons. The sample taken for sequencing was PBMCs or T cells enriched from blood (not recorded which). Receptor source: a woman aged 45-59 years who had recovered from COVID-19. Both conserved end residues are part of each CDR3. The D gene is left open where the match is weak. For some rows the clone size is stated as once, few or many, or as a class when expanded; others skip it.

D	J	size	V	CDR3	DNA
.	TRBJ2-7	.	TRBV11-3	CASSSQGGSYEQYF	TGTGCCAGCAGCTCGCAGGGGGGTAGCTACGAGCAGTACTTC
.	TRBJ2-6	.	TRBV11-3	CASSLLSLTGETTNVLTF	TGTGCCAGCAGCTTATTAAGTTTGACAGGCGAGACCACCAACGTCCTGACTTTC
.	TRBJ2-7	.	TRBV7-2	CASSLHFGSYEQYF	TGTGCCAGCAGCTTACATTTTGGGAGCTACGAGCAGTACTTC
.	TRBJ2-7	.	TRBV2	CASRGGRGLAGNEQYF	TGTGCCAGCAGGGGGGGACGAGGGTTGGCCGGTAACGAGCAGTACTTC
.	TRBJ1-5	.	TRBV10-3	CASSTGPWGDQPQHF	TGTGCCAGCAGCACCGGACCCTGGGGAGATCAGCCCCAGCATTTT
.	TRBJ1-1	.	TRBV4-3	CASRPSGGSTEAFF	TGCGCCAGCAGGCCGTCCGGGGGGAGCACTGAAGCTTTCTTT
TRBD2	TRBJ2-3	.	TRBV7-3	CASSLIGSGSDTQYF	TGTGCCAGCAGCTTAATCGGTAGCGGGAGCGATACGCAGTATTTT
TRBD1	TRBJ1-1	.	TRBV4-1	CASSQGDRDTEAFF	TGCGCCAGCAGCCAGGGGGACAGGGACACTGAAGCTTTCTTT
TRBD1	TRBJ1-1	.	TRBV6-5	CASSLRDRLNTEAFF	TGTGCCAGCAGCCTACGGGACAGGCTTAACACTGAAGCTTTCTTT
TRBD1	TRBJ1-1	.	TRBV6-1	CASSEAGGPNTEAFF	TGTGCCAGCAGTGAAGCAGGGGGCCCCAACACTGAAGCTTTCTTT
.	TRBJ2-1	.	TRBV7-3	CASSEGLNYNEQFF	TGTGCCAGCAGCGAGGGACTCAACTACAATGAGCAGTTCTTC
TRBD2	TRBJ2-3	.	TRBV27	CASSPWTSVDTQYF	TGTGCCAGCAGTCCATGGACTAGCGTAGATACGCAGTATTTT
TRBD1	TRBJ2-7	.	TRBV28	CASTGTGVAEQYF	TGTGCCAGTACCGGGACAGGGGTTGCCGAGCAGTACTTC
.	TRBJ1-5	few	TRBV6-2/TRBV6-3	CASSSREKYGGFSNQPQHF	TGTGCCAGCAGTTCTCGAGAAAAATACGGAGGGTTTAGCAATCAGCCCCAGCATTTT
TRBD1	TRBJ1-2	.	TRBV27	CASSLSWGQGTDGGYTF	TGTGCCAGCAGTTTATCCTGGGGACAGGGGACGGATGGGGGCTACACCTTC
.	TRBJ1-5	once	TRBV23-1	CASRYRASNQPQHF	TGCGCCAGCAGGTACAGGGCAAGCAATCAGCCCCAGCATTTT
TRBD2	TRBJ2-1	.	TRBV11-3	CASSRGTSGYNEQFF	TGTGCCAGCAGCAGAGGGACTAGCGGGTACAATGAGCAGTTCTTC
.	TRBJ1-6	.	TRBV28	CASSLLGGRLNSPLHF	TGTGCCAGCAGTTTACTTGGCGGTCGCCTCAATTCACCCCTCCACTTT
TRBD2	TRBJ2-7	.	TRBV29-1	CSVYATSDEQYF	TGCAGCGTTTACGCGACTAGCGACGAGCAGTACTTC
.	TRBJ1-2	.	TRBV11-3	CASSLRGSPLSGYTF	TGTGCCAGCAGCTTACGGGGAAGTCCTTTGAGTGGCTACACCTTC
.	TRBJ2-1	.	TRBV29-1	CSVLKGGNEQFF	TGCAGCGTGCTCAAGGGCGGGAATGAGCAGTTCTTC
.	TRBJ1-2	.	TRBV11-2	CASSSGQFYGYTF	TGTGCCAGCAGCTCCGGACAGTTCTATGGCTACACCTTC
TRBD1	TRBJ2-1	.	TRBV5-5	CASSLVGAGGNEQFF	TGTGCCAGCAGCTTGGTTGGAGCAGGGGGCAATGAGCAGTTCTTC
.	TRBJ1-4	.	TRBV2	CASSVERGIGEKLFF	TGTGCCAGCAGTGTCGAAAGGGGGATTGGTGAAAAACTGTTTTTT
.	TRBJ1-3	.	TRBV7-9	CASSLTGRLYF	TGTGCCAGCAGCTTAACAGGCCGATTATATTTT
.	TRBJ1-2	.	TRBV6-1	CASSEGPPGYTF	TGTGCCAGCAGCGAAGGGCCCCCGGGCTACACCTTC
.	TRBJ2-7	.	TRBV28	CASTYAKSYEQYF	TGTGCCAGCACCTACGCCAAGTCCTACGAGCAGTACTTC
TRBD1	TRBJ1-4	.	TRBV10-1	CASSEPRDRNEKLFF	TGCGCCAGCAGTGAGCCACGGGACAGAAATGAAAAACTGTTTTTT
TRBD2	TRBJ2-3	.	TRBV7-9	CASTFGLASTDTQYF	TGTGCCAGCACCTTCGGACTAGCTAGCACAGATACGCAGTATTTT
TRBD2	TRBJ2-5	.	TRBV4-3	CASSQVGRGGVETQYF	TGCGCCAGCAGCCAGGTTGGCCGGGGGGGCGTAGAGACCCAGTACTTC
TRBD1	TRBJ1-6	.	TRBV7-2	CASSRGTGGHSPLHF	TGTGCCAGCAGCCGGGGGACAGGGGGCCATTCACCCCTCCACTTT
.	TRBJ2-7	once	TRBV28	CASSKQGLYEQYF	TGTGCCAGCAGTAAGCAGGGTCTATACGAGCAGTACTTC
.	TRBJ2-1	few	TRBV11-1	CASSLLSGRGLDEQFF	TGTGCCAGCAGCTTATTGTCCGGGAGAGGTCTGGATGAGCAGTTCTTC
.	TRBJ1-4	.	TRBV11-3	CASSLRDEKLFF	TGTGCCAGCAGCCTGCGCGATGAAAAACTGTTTTTT
.	TRBJ1-1	many	TRBV6-6	CASSPTGLNTEAFF	TGTGCCAGCAGCCCAACAGGATTGAACACTGAAGCTTTCTTT
TRBD1	TRBJ1-2	.	TRBV28	CASHVGGDRGGYGYTF	TGTGCCAGCCATGTGGGGGGCGACAGGGGTGGCTATGGCTACACCTTC
.	TRBJ2-7	.	TRBV4-3	CASSQGSGLSSYEQYF	TGCGCCAGCAGCCAAGGGTCAGGTCTCAGCTCCTACGAGCAGTACTTC